The 7 T cell receptor beta chains reported below all come from one sample, sequenced in a study of CD8+CD57+ T cells in acquired aplastic anemia. The template for TCR beta VDJ and CDR3 sequence profiling was genomic DNA. TCRdb passed the reads through MiXCR, listing each CDR3 protein once. The table has 300,000 or so distinct CDR3 sequences, 56% seen once. The sequencing input was sorted CD4+, CD8+, or CD8+CD57+ T cells (not recorded which) from PBMCs. All receptors come from a human donor with severe aplastic anemia or a healthy control (not recorded which).

V usage is TRBV7-2 and J usage is TRBJ2-7; D not resolved. Germline assignment: CDR1 SGHTA and CDR2 FQGNSA. There are 15 residues in the CDR3. Trimming cost V 5 bases and J 0 bases, with 14 bases left between them. As DNA, the CDR3 is TGTGCCAGCAGCCCCCCCGGAGCAGGCTCCTACGAGCAGTACTTC. Translating gives CASSPPGAGSYEQYF.

A note on this clonotype: The junction shows a germline mismatch at one end, possibly a read error. The chain carries TRBV25-1 and TRBJ1-5; D ambiguous. Germline V gene lookup returns CDR1 MGHDK and CDR2 SYGVNS. The CDR3 contains 14 residues. The CDR3 DNA is TGTGCCTGCAGTGCCCGGGATAACGATCAGCCCCAGCATTTT. It encodes CACSARDNDQPQHF.

The rearrangement links TRBV7-2 to TRBJ2-3; TRBD2 might be the D (6 bases). V was pared by 2 bases and J by 1 base, with 10 bases between. Germline V CDR1 and CDR2: SGHTA, FQGNSA. The CDR3 runs 15 residues. In DNA, the CDR3 is TGTGCCAGCAGCTTACTTCGCGGGGGCACAGATACGCAGTATTTT. Its protein product is CASSLLRGGTDTQYF.

The V call is TRBV7-8, the J call TRBJ2-7; no clear D. Germline V gene sequence: CDR1 SGHVS, CDR2 FQNEAQ. The V and J ends lost 1 base and 4 bases respectively, with 8 bases between them. The CDR3 has 13 residues. The CDR3 reads CASSLGTEYEQYF. CDR3 bases: TGTGCCAGCAGCTTAGGTACGGAATACGAGCAGTACTTC.

The genes are TRBV2 and TRBJ1-5; tentatively, D is TRBD1 (5 bases). V gave up 5 bases and J gave up 1 base, with 12 bases separating them. The CDR3 is 15 amino acids. Germline V lookup: CDR1 SNHLY, CDR2 FYNNEI. The CDR3 DNA is TGTGCCAGCAGTAAAGACAGTACGAGCAATCAGCCCCAGCATTTT. Its protein is CASSKDSTSNQPQHF.

Only a few counts were recorded for this clonotype. This sequence joins TRBV24-1 and TRBJ2-2; D unresolved. The germline CDR1 and CDR2 sequences are KGHDR and SFDVKD. The CDR3 totals 13 residues. With 5 bases removed from V and 1 base from J, the gap between germline ends came to 4 bases. The CDR3 region is CATSAMNTGELFF. DNA of the CDR3: TGTGCCACCAGTGCAATGAACACCGGGGAGCTGTTTTTT.

The chain joins TRBV15 to TRBJ2-1; TRBD2 is a possible D gene (5 bases). The V and J ends lost 3 bases and 12 bases respectively, with 12 bases between them. Germline CDR1 LNHNV, CDR2 YYDKDF (reference sequence). The CDR3 has 12 residues. CDR3 nucleotides: TGTGCCACCAGCAGCACGCGAGGGAGGCAGTTCTTC. Its translation: CATSSTRGRQFF.